The next 30 T cell receptor beta chains were all read from a single sample in a study of human T cells and chemical hapten exposure. TCRdb re-analysed the RACE reads in MiXCR, keeping a single row per CDR3 protein. The sample includes about 50,000 distinct CDR3 sequences, 9.5% to 10% of them seen just once. This sample's time point: patch test 2, 6 weeks after DPC sensitization. The treatment denotes: therapeutic diphenylcyclopropenone sensitization with weekly scalp DPC. The sample in question was whole blood, obtained in connection with sensitization to the hapten diphenylcyclopropenone (DPC). The receptor set was obtained from a woman aged 45-65 years with alopecia areata. Some clones in this sample may be carry-over from other donors' samples.

This clonotype has a handful of counts. The chain links TRBV27 to TRBJ2-7; no clear D gene. The length of the CDR3 is 14 residues. Trimming pared 6 bases from V and 3 bases from J, leaving 15 bases between. CDR1 and CDR2 (germline): MNHEY, SMNVEV (reference sequence). CDR3 DNA sequence: TGTGCCAGCAGCCCCAGACCGGCCAACTACGAGCAGTACTTC. Translated, it gives CASSPRPANYEQYF.

This clonotype was counted many times. The chain couples TRBV6-6 to TRBJ1-3; 8 bases align to TRBD1. There are 16 residues in the CDR3. Germline CDR1 MNHNY, CDR2 SVGAGI (reference sequence). The V gene end was trimmed by 4 bases and the J gene end by 8 bases; junction bases not matched to a gene: 13. The DNA of the CDR3 is TGTGCCAGCAGTTCAGACTACAGGGGGTTCGGACACACCATATATTTT. It translates to CASSSDYRGFGHTIYF.

This clonotype was counted ten times or more. The rearrangement links TRBV20-1 to TRBJ1-3; 7 positions match TRBD1. The V and J ends lost 4 bases and 8 bases, in that order; junction bases with no gene match: 5. CDR1 and CDR2 (germline): DFQATT, SNEGSKA (reference sequence). The CDR3 has 12 residues. CDR3 sequence (DNA): TGCAGTGCTAAGAGACAGGGAGACACCATATATTTT. It encodes CSAKRQGDTIYF.

This clonotype was counted between two and nine times. The V gene is TRBV11-2, the J gene TRBJ2-7; D might be TRBD1 or TRBD2, each matching 5 bases. The V end was cut by 0 bases, the J end by 7 bases, with 7 bases between. Germline CDR1 SGHAT, CDR2 FQNNGV. There are 12 residues in the CDR3. CDR3 protein: CASSLDWGEQYF. CDR3 nucleotide sequence: TGTGCCAGCAGCTTAGATTGGGGGGAGCAGTACTTC. Full variable domain (rest looked up from reference TRBV11-2 and TRBJ2-7): EAGVAQSPRYKIIEKRQSVAFWCNPISGHATLYWYQQILGQGPKLLIQFQNNGVVDDSQLPKDRFSAERLKGVDSTLKIQPAKLEDSAVYLCASSLDWGEQYFGPGTRLTVT.

This clonotype occurred many times. The chain employs TRBV28 and TRBJ1-2; maybe TRBD1 (6 bases). There are 12 residues in the CDR3. Germline assignment: CDR1 MDHEN and CDR2 SYDVKM. Between the trimmed V and J ends, which lost 7 bases and 8 bases, there was a span of 14 bases. CDR3 in DNA: TGTGCCAGCATTGGGGCAGGGGACGGCTACACCTTC. The encoded protein is CASIGAGDGYTF.

This clonotype was seen many times. The chain carries TRBV12-3 or TRBV12-4 and TRBJ1-2, with D tentatively TRBD1 (6 bases). The CDR3 is 16 residues long. V was clipped by 5 bases and J by 4 bases, with 20 bases between them. The CDR3 bases are TGTGCCAGCAGTCATACCCGGGACACCCACCTCTATGGCTACACCTTC. This sequence encodes CASSHTRDTHLYGYTF.

In this sample, this clonotype turned up many times. The chain combines TRBV2 with TRBJ2-5, with a tentative D call TRBD1 (5 bases). V was pared by 7 bases and J by 5 bases, with 14 bases between. The germline V gene has CDR1 SNHLY and CDR2 FYNNEI. The CDR3 loop spans 13 amino acids. In nucleotides, the CDR3 is TGTGCCAGCATAGACCAGGGTGTGGAGACCCAGTACTTC. This translates into CASIDQGVETQYF.

The chain combines TRBV10-3 with TRBJ1-1; D may be TRBD1 (5 bases). Germline V gene data show CDR1 as ENHRY and CDR2 as SYGVKD. Trimming pared 4 bases from V and 3 bases from J, leaving 18 bases between. The CDR3 length is 16 residues. Here the CDR3 DNA reads TGTGCCATCAGTGGCAGGGCCCCAGAGGCGTACACTGAAGCTTTCTTT. It is translated as CAISGRAPEAYTEAFF.

The J gene is TRBJ2-1, the V gene TRBV28; the D is unclear. This CDR3 contains 18 residues. V was clipped by 1 base and J by 5 bases, with 21 bases between them. Germline CDR1 and CDR2: MDHEN and SYDVKM. The CDR3 is CASSLLQSGRQTNNEQFF. In nucleotides, the CDR3 is TGTGCCAGCAGTTTATTGCAGTCGGGCCGCCAAACTAACAATGAGCAGTTCTTC.

This clonotype was recorded at least ten times. The V gene is TRBV10-1, the J gene TRBJ1-1; D possibly corresponds to TRBD1 (6 bases). The germline CDR1 and CDR2 sequences are WNHNN and SYGVQD (reference sequence). The CDR3 contains 14 residues. V shed 3 bases and J shed 1 base, with 9 bases lying between them. The DNA of the CDR3 is TGCGCCAGCAGTGAACAGGGAAAGAACACTGAAGCTTTCTTT. Translated: CASSEQGKNTEAFF.

This clonotype was seen ten or more times. The chain combines TRBV5-6 with TRBJ1-5; 7 positions agree with TRBD1. Germline CDR1 and CDR2: SGHDT and YYEEEE. The junction had 4 bases not matched to a gene; V was cut back by 3 bases and J by 4 bases. This CDR3 region has 14 residues. The DNA of the CDR3 is TGTGCCAGCAGCTCCCTGGACAGGAATCAGCCCCAGCATTTT. Protein: CASSSLDRNQPQHF.

In its sample, this clonotype was seen many times. The V and J genes are TRBV5-1 and TRBJ2-1, with D unresolved. Between the trimmed V and J ends, which lost 1 base and 4 bases, there was a span of 6 bases. The CDR3 has 13 amino acids. The germline CDR1 and CDR2 sequences are SGHRS and YFSETQ. DNA for the CDR3: TGCGCCAGCAGCTTGAACTCATACAATGAGCAGTTCTTC. Translating gives CASSLNSYNEQFF.

This clonotype appeared many times. The rearrangement joins TRBV4-1 to TRBJ1-2; 8 nucleotides agree with TRBD1. The CDR3 has 14 amino acids. J gave up 1 base and V 4 bases, and 2 bases lay outside the gene matches. The germline CDR1 and CDR2 sequences are MGHRA and YSYEKL. Here the CDR3 reads CASSPGGFNYGYTF. CDR3 coding DNA: TGCGCCAGCAGCCCAGGGGGCTTTAACTATGGCTACACCTTC.

In this sample, this clonotype turned up many times. The chain employs TRBV15 and TRBJ1-4; TRBD1 might be the D (5 bases). This CDR3 has 15 residues. The germline V and J ends were trimmed by 0 bases and 8 bases, with 13 bases remaining between them. Germline V gene sequence: CDR1 LNHNV, CDR2 YYDKDF (reference sequence). CDR3 bases: TGTGCCACCAGCAGAGATGGCACAAGGACAGAAAAACTGTTTTTT. Translated: CATSRDGTRTEKLFF.

In this sample, this clonotype turned up many times. This chain links TRBV18 with TRBJ1-2, with TRBD1 matching 10 bases. There are 16 residues in the CDR3. Germline CDR1 is KGHSH and CDR2 is LQKENI. Trimming took 2 bases from V and 0 from J; bases not matched to a gene: 3. The CDR3 loop reads CASSPGQGEANYGYTF. The CDR3 DNA follows: TGTGCCAGCTCACCAGGACAGGGGGAGGCTAACTATGGCTACACCTTC.

This clonotype was observed many times. The chain has TRBV2 and TRBJ1-4, with D possibly TRBD1 on 6 matching bases. V was cut by 5 bases and J by 0 bases, with 10 bases left in between. The CDR3 extends over 15 amino acids. Germline CDR1 reads SNHLY; CDR2 reads FYNNEI. The CDR3 loop is CASSRDNPTNEKLFF. CDR3 nucleotide sequence: TGTGCCAGCAGTCGGGACAACCCAACTAATGAAAAACTGTTTTTT.

The chain joins TRBV6-2 or TRBV6-3 to TRBJ1-1; 7 bases fit TRBD1. Germline assignment: CDR1 MNHEY and CDR2 SVGEGT. This CDR3 contains 13 residues. J gave up 8 bases and V 6 bases, and 9 bases lay outside the gene matches. In DNA form, the CDR3 reads TGTGCCAGCAGACGACAGGGCCGGACCGAAGCTTTCTTT. This encodes CASRRQGRTEAFF.

This clonotype was counted many times. This chain links TRBV18 with TRBJ2-3; D ambiguous. The germline V and J ends were trimmed by 5 bases and 2 bases, with 2 bases remaining between them. This CDR3 has 11 amino acids. The germline gives CDR1 KGHSH, CDR2 LQKENI. CDR3 nucleotides: TGTGCCAGCTCAGACACAGATACGCAGTATTTT. Its translation: CASSDTDTQYF. Supplemented by reference TRBV18 and TRBJ2-3, the full variable domain reads NAGVMQNPRHLVRRRGQEARLRCSPMKGHSHVYWYRQLPEEGLKFMVYLQKENIIDESGMPKERFSAEFPKEGPSILRIQQVVRGDSAAYFCASSDTDTQYFGPGTRLTVL.

The V gene is TRBV7-2, the J gene TRBJ2-1; D is ambiguous. V was shortened by 7 bases and J by 10 bases, with 11 bases between the two germline ends. There are 11 residues in the CDR3. Germline assignment: CDR1 SGHTA and CDR2 FQGNSA. The CDR3 loop is CASNLVGEQFF. The CDR3 DNA is TGTGCCAGCAACCTAGTAGGAGAGCAGTTCTTC.

Ten or more counts support this clonotype. This chain uses TRBV27 with TRBJ1-4; D possibly corresponds to TRBD1 (6 bases). The CDR3 totals 17 residues. V lost 5 bases and J 3 bases, leaving 19 bases between the germline ends. CDR1 and CDR2 from the germline V gene are MNHEY and SMNVEV (reference sequence). The CDR3 sequence: CASSEIGSGGPNEKLFF. The DNA for the CDR3 is TGTGCCAGCAGTGAAATAGGTTCGGGGGGGCCTAATGAAAAACTGTTTTTT. Complete variable domain (other parts from reference TRBV27 and TRBJ1-4): EAQVTQNPRYLITVTGKKLTVTCSQNMNHEYMSWYRQDPGLGLRQIYYSMNVEVTDKGDVPEGYKVSRKEKRNFPLILESPSPNQTSLYFCASSEIGSGGPNEKLFFGSGTQLSVL.

The CDR3 DNA reads as TGTGCCAGCAGCTCAGTTGGGACAGGGCGAGGGGAGCTGTTTTTT. Translating it yields CASSSVGTGRGELFF. The V gene is TRBV7-2, the J gene TRBJ2-2, with 9 bases that match TRBD1. This CDR3 is built from 15 residues. V was pared by 4 bases and J by 8 bases, with 8 bases of the junction left unmatched. Germline CDR1 reads SGHTA; CDR2 reads FQGNSA.

The CDR3 region is CASSPTESQETQYF. The DNA for the CDR3 is TGTGCCAGCTCACCGACAGAATCACAAGAGACCCAGTACTTC. The gene calls are TRBV18 and TRBJ2-5; D possibly corresponds to TRBD1 (5 bases). Trimming removed 3 bases at V and 2 bases at J, with 10 bases between. The CDR3 is made up of 14 amino acids. Germline values: CDR1 KGHSH, CDR2 LQKENI.

This clonotype was seen a handful of times. The chain combines TRBV28 with TRBJ1-1; possible D gene TRBD1, 6 bases. The ends were cut back, 6 bases at V and 8 bases at J, with 22 bases in the middle. The germline V gene has CDR1 MDHEN and CDR2 SYDVKM. The CDR3 length is 15 residues. CDR3 nucleotides: TGTGCCAGCAGCTACCCAACTAGGTCGACAGGAGAAGCTTTCTTT. Its protein product is CASSYPTRSTGEAFF.

This sequence joins TRBV7-9 and TRBJ2-7; D gene ambiguous. The CDR3 runs to 15 residues. Germline V gene data show CDR1 as SEHNR and CDR2 as FQNEAQ (reference sequence). V was pared by 3 bases and J by 0 bases, with 12 bases between. The CDR3 spells CASSFGRGSSYEQYF. The CDR3 nucleotides are TGTGCCAGCAGCTTCGGCAGAGGAAGCTCCTACGAGCAGTACTTC.

The chain has TRBV5-1 and TRBJ2-1, with 10 bases aligning to TRBD2. Trimming cost V 4 bases and J 5 bases; bases outside gene matches: 6. Germline assignment: CDR1 SGHRS and CDR2 YFSETQ. The CDR3 runs to 15 residues. The CDR3 loop reads CASSQSGGAHNEQFF. The CDR3 nucleotides read TGCGCCAGCAGCCAAAGCGGGGGGGCCCACAATGAGCAGTTCTTC.

This clonotype was counted at least ten times. J is TRBJ2-2 and V is TRBV12-3 or TRBV12-4, with D possibly being TRBD1 (5 bases). V gave up 7 bases and J gave up 6 bases, with 9 bases separating them. The CDR3 consists of 12 residues. The CDR3 is CASKKGAGELFF. The CDR3 DNA is TGTGCCAGCAAAAAAGGGGCCGGGGAGCTGTTTTTT.

This clonotype was recorded at least ten times. The genes are TRBV18 and TRBJ1-1; no clear D gene. Trimming pared 3 bases from V and 5 bases from J, leaving 13 bases between. Germline values: CDR1 KGHSH, CDR2 LQKENI. The CDR3 is made up of 14 amino acids. The DNA of the CDR3 is TGTGCCAGCTCACCTTATGACTCGCCGACTGAAGCTTTCTTT. This sequence encodes CASSPYDSPTEAFF.

This clonotype has a handful of counts. The CDR3 carries no conserved terminal phenylalanine or tryptophan, so it likely arises from a read error. It is unclear where the CDR3 begins or ends on the DNA, so no DNA is shown, and the CDR3 is as TCRdb lists it. CDR3 loop: CASSLFSE. The J gene is TRBJ2-7, the V gene TRBV3-1. Per germline, CDR1 LGHDT and CDR2 YNNKEL (reference sequence). A total of 8 residues make up the CDR3, ends included.

The chain combines TRBV28 with TRBJ2-3; possible D gene TRBD2, 6 bases. Germline CDR1 MDHEN, CDR2 SYDVKM. Trimming left V 2 bases short and J 11 bases short, with 14 bases between. The CDR3 covers 13 residues. Written as DNA, the CDR3 is TGTGCCAGCAGTTTAGGATCGACTAGAATGCAGTATTTT. Residues: CASSLGSTRMQYF.

At least ten counts were recorded for this clonotype. The rearrangement joins TRBV27 to TRBJ2-3; 14 nucleotides line up with TRBD2. The germline gives CDR1 MNHEY, CDR2 SMNVEV (reference sequence). Unmatched junction bases numbered 1, after V lost 8 bases and J lost 3 bases. CDR3 length: 14 amino acids. The CDR3 DNA reads TGTGCCAGCGGACTAGCGGGGGGTACAGATACGCAGTATTTT. Its protein product is CASGLAGGTDTQYF.